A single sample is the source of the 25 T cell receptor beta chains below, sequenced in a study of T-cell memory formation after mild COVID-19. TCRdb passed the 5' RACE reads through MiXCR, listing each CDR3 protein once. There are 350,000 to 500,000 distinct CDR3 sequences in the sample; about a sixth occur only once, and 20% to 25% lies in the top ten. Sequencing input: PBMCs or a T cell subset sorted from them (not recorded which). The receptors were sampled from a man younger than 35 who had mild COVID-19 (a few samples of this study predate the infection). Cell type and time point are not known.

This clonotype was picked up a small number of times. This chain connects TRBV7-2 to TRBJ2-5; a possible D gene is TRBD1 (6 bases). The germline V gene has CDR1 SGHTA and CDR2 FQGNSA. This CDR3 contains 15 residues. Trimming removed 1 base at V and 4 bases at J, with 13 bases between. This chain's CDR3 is CASSLVTGMGETQYF. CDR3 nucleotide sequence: TGTGCCAGCAGCTTAGTCACAGGGATGGGAGAGACCCAGTACTTC.

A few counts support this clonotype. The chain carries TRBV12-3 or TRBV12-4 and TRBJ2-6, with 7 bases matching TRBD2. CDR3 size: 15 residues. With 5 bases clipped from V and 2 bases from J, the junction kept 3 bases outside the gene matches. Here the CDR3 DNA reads TGTGCCAGCAGTCGGGGGACTACTGGGGCCAACGTCCTGACTTTC. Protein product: CASSRGTTGANVLTF.

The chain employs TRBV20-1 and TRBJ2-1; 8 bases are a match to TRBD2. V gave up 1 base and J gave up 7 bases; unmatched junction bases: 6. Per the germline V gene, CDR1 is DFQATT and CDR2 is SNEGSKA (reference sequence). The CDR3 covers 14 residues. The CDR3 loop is CSARGRGARNEQFF. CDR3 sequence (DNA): TGCAGTGCTAGAGGGCGGGGGGCGCGGAATGAGCAGTTCTTC.

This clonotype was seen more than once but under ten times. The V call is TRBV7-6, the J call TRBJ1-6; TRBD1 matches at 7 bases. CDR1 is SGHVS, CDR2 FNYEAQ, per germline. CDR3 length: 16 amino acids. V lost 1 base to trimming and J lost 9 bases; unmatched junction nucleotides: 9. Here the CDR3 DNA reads TGTGCCAGCAGCTTAGGACCTGGACAGGAATTTTCACCCCTCCACTTT. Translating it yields CASSLGPGQEFSPLHF.

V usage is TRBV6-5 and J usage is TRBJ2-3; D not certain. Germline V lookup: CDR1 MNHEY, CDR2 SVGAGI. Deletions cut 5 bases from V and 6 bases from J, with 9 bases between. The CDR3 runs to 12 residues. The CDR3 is CASSGVFDTQYF. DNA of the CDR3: TGTGCCAGCAGTGGGGTTTTCGATACGCAGTATTTT.

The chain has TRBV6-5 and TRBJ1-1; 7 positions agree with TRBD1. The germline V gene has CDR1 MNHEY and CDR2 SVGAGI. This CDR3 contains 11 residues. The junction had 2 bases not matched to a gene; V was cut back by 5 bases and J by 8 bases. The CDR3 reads CASSLQGEAFF. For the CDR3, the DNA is TGTGCCAGCAGTCTACAGGGGGAAGCTTTCTTT.

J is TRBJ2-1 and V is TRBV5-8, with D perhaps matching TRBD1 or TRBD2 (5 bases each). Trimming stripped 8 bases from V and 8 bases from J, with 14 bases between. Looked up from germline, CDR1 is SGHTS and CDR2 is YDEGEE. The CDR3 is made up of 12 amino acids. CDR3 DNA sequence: TGTGCCAGTAACCGGGACCCCGATGAGCAGTTCTTC. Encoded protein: CASNRDPDEQFF.

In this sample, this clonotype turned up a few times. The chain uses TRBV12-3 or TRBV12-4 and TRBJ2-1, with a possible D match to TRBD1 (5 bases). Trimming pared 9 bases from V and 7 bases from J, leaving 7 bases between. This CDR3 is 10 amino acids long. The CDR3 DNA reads TGTGCCAGTGGGGCAAATGAGCAGTTCTTC. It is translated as CASGANEQFF.

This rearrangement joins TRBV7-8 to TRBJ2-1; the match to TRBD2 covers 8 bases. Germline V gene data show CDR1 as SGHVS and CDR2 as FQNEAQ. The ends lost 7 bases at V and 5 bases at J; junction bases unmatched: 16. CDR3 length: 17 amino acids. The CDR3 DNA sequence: TGTGCCAGCATGCGACCGGGGGGGACTAGTACCAACAATGAGCAGTTCTTC. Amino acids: CASMRPGGTSTNNEQFF.

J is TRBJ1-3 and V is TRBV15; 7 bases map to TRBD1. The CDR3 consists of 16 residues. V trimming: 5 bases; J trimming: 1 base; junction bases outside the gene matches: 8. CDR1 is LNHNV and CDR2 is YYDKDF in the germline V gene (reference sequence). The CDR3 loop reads CATSRQGLLSGNTIYF. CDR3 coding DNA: TGTGCCACCAGCCGACAGGGTCTACTTTCTGGAAACACCATATATTTT.

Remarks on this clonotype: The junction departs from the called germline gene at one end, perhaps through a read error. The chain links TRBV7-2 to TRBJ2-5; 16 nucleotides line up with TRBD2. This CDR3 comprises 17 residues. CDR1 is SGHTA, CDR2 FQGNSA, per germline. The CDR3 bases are TGTGCCAGCAGCAAGGGACTAGCGGGGGGGGAGCAAGGGACCCAGTACTTC. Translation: CASSKGLAGGEQGTQYF.

The CDR3 bases are TGTGCCAGCAGACCCACCCGGCGGCTAGCGGTTGCAGATACGCAGTATTTT. This gives the protein CASRPTRRLAVADTQYF. This chain joins TRBV6-6 and TRBJ2-3; 7 nucleotides match TRBD2. CDR1 is MNHNY, CDR2 SVGAGI, per germline (reference sequence). Losses at the gene ends were 6 bases for V and 4 bases for J; bases not matched to a gene: 16. The CDR3 consists of 17 residues.

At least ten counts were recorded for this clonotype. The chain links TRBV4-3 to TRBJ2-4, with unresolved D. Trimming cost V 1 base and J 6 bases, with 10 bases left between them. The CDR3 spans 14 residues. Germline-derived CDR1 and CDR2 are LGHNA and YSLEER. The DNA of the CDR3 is TGCGCCAGCAGCCAAGGTGGTCTGGGAAACATTCAGTACTTC. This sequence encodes CASSQGGLGNIQYF.

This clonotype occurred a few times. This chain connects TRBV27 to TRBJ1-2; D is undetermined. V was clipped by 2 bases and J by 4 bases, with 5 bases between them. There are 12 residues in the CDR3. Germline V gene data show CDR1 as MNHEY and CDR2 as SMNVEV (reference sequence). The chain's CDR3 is CASSLQPYGYTF. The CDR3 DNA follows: TGTGCCAGCAGTTTACAGCCCTATGGCTACACCTTC.

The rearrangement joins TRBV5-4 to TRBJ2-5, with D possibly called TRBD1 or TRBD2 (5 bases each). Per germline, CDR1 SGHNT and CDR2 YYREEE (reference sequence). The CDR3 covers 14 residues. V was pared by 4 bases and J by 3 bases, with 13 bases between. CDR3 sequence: CASSLGTAEETQYF. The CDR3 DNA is TGTGCCAGCAGCCTAGGGACGGCGGAAGAGACCCAGTACTTC.

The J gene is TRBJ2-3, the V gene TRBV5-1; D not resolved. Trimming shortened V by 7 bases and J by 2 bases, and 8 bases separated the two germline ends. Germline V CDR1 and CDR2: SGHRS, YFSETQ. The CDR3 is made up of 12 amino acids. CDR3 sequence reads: CASAEPTDTQYF. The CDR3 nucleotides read TGCGCCAGCGCAGAGCCCACAGATACGCAGTATTTT.

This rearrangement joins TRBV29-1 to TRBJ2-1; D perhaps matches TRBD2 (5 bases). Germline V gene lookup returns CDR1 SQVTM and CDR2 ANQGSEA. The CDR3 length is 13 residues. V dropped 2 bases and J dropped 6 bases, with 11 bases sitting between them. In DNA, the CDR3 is TGCAGCGTTGAATATCGCACTAGCAATGAGCAGTTCTTC. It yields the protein CSVEYRTSNEQFF.

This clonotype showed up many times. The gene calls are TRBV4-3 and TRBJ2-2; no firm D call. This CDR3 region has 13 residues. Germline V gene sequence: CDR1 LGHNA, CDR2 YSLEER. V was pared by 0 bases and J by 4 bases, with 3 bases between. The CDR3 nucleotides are TGCGCCAGCAGCCAAGATTCCACCGGGGAGCTGTTTTTT. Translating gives CASSQDSTGELFF.

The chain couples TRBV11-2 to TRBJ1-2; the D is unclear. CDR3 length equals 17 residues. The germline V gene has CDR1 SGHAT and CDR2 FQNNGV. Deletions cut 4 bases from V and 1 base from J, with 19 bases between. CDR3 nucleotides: TGTGCCAGCAGCTCCCAGATCTCCGGACGCTTTAACTATGGCTACACCTTC. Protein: CASSSQISGRFNYGYTF.

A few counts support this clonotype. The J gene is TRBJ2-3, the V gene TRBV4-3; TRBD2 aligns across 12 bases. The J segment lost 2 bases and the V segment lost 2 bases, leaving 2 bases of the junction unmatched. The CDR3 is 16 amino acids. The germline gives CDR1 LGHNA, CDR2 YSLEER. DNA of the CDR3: TGCGCCAGCAGCCAATCTAGCGGGGGGGCCACAGATACGCAGTATTTT. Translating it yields CASSQSSGGATDTQYF.

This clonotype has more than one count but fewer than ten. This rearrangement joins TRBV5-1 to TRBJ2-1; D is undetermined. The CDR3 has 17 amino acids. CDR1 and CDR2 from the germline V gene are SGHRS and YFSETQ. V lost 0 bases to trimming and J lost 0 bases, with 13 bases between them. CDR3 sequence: CASSLAAGDRSYNEQFF. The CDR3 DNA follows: TGCGCCAGCAGCTTGGCGGCAGGAGACCGCTCCTACAATGAGCAGTTCTTC. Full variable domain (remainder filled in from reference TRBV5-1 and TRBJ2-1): KAGVTQTPRYLIKTRGQQVTLSCSPISGHRSVSWYQQTPGQGLQFLFEYFSETQRNKGNFPGRFSGRQFSNSRSEMNVSTLELGDSALYLCASSLAAGDRSYNEQFFGPGTRLTVL.

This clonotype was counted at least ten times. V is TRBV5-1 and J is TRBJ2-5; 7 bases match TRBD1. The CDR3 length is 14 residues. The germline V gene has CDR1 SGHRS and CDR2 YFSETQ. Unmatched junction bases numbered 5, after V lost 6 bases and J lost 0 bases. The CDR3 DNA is TGCGCCAGCACTCCCGACAGGGACCAAGAGACCCAGTACTTC. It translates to CASTPDRDQETQYF. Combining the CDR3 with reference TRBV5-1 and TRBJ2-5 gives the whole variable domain KAGVTQTPRYLIKTRGQQVTLSCSPISGHRSVSWYQQTPGQGLQFLFEYFSETQRNKGNFPGRFSGRQFSNSRSEMNVSTLELGDSALYLCASTPDRDQETQYFGPGTRLLVL.

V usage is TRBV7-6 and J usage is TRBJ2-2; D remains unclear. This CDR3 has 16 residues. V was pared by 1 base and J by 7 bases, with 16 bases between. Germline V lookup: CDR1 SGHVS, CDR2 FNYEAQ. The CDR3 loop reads CASSLDPTPWGGELFF. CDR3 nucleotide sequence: TGTGCCAGCAGCTTAGACCCGACACCCTGGGGCGGGGAGCTGTTTTTT.

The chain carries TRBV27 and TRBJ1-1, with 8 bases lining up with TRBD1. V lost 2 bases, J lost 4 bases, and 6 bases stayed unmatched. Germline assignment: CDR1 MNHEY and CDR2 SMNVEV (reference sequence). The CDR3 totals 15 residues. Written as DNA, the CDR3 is TGTGCCAGCAGTTTAGCAGGGGGCTCGGGCACTGAAGCTTTCTTT. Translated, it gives CASSLAGGSGTEAFF.

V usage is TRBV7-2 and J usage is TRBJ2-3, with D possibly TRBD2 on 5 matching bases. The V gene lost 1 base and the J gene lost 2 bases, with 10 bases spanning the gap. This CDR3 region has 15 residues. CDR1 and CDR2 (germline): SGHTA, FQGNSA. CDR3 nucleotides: TGTGCCAGCAGCTTAGGAGGGTACGTCACAGATACGCAGTATTTT. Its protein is CASSLGGYVTDTQYF.